The clone carrying this T cell receptor (beta chain) was observed a single time. This sample stems from a study of blood T cell repertoires in COVID-19. Looking at the study overall: PBMCs, B-cell-depleted T cells, or T cells provided the cDNA or gDNA that made up the material.

TCRdb's copy holds only in-frame clones and misses some; the assay was immunoSEQ multiplex PCR. The data hold 90,000 to 130,000 clones, with about 90% observed a single time. CDR3 size: 14 residues. Germline-derived CDR1 and CDR2 are SGHRS and YFSETQ. Trimming pared 4 bases from V and 3 bases from J, leaving 13 bases between. This sequence originates from a human donor in a cohort sampled during active COVID-19. The gene calls are TRBV5-1 and TRBJ1-2; a possible D gene is TRBD1 (6 bases). Sequenced: peripheral blood. This CDR3 is CASSLGQSDYGYTF. The CDR3 coding sequence is TGCGCCAGCAGCCTAGGACAGTCTGACTATGGCTACACCTTC.